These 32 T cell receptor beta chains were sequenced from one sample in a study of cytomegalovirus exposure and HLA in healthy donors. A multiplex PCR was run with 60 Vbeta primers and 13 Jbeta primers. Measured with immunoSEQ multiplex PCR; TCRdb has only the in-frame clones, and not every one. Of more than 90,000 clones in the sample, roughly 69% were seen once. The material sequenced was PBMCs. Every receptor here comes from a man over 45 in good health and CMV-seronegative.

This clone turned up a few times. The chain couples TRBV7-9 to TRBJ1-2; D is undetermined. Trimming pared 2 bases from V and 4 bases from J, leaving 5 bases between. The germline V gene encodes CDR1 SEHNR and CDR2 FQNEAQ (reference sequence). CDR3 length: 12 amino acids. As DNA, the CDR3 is TGTGCCAGCAGCTTATCGGGCTATGGCTACACCTTC. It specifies CASSLSGYGYTF. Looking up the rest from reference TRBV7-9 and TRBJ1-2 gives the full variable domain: DTGVSQNPRHKITKRGQNVTFRCDPISEHNRLYWYRQTLGQGPEFLTYFQNEAQLEKSRLLSDRFSAERPKGSFSTLEIQRTEQGDSAMYLCASSLSGYGYTFGSGTRLTVV.

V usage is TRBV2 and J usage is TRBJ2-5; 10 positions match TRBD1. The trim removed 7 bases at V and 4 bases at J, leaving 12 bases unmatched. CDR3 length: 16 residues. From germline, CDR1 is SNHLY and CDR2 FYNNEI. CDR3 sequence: CASTRSGQGGTETQYF. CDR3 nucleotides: TGTGCCAGCACTAGATCAGGACAGGGGGGGACAGAGACCCAGTACTTC. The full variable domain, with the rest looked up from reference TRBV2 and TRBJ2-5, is EPEVTQTPSHQVTQMGQEVILRCVPISNHLYFYWYRQILGQKVEFLVSFYNNEISEKSEIFDDQFSVERPDGSNFTLKIRSTKLEDSAMYFCASTRSGQGGTETQYFGPGTRLLVL.

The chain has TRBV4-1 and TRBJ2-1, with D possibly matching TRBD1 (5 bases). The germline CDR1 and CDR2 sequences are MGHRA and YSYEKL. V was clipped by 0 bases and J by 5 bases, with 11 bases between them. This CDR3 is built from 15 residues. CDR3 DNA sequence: TGCGCCAGCAGCCAAGAAGGACAACGGGACAATGAGCAGTTCTTC. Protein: CASSQEGQRDNEQFF.

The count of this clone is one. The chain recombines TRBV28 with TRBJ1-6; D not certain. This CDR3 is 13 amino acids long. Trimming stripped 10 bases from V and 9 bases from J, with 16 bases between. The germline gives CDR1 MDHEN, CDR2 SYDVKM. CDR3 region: CATLRGAGSPLHF. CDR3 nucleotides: TGTGCCACCTTGCGGGGAGCGGGTTCACCCCTCCACTTT.

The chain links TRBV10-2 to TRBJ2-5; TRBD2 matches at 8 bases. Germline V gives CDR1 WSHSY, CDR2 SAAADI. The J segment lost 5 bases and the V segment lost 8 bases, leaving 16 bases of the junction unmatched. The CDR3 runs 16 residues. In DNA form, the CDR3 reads TGCGCCAGCCTCCCGGCCAAAGGACTAGCAGGCGAGACCCAGTACTTC. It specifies CASLPAKGLAGETQYF.

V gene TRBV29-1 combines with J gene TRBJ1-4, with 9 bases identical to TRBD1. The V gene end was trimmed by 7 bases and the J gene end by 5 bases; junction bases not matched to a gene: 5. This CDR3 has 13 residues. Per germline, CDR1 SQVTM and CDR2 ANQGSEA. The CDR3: CSAAGTGNEKLFF. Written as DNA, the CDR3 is TGCAGCGCCGCCGGGACAGGGAATGAAAAACTGTTTTTT.

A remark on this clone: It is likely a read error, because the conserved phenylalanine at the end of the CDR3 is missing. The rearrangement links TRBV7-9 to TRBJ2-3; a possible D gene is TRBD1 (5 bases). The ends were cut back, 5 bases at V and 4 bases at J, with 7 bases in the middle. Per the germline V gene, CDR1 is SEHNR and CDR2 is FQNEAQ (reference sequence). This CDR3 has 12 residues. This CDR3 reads CASSIGADTQYV. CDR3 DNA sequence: TGTGCCAGCAGCATAGGGGCAGATACGCAGTATGTT.

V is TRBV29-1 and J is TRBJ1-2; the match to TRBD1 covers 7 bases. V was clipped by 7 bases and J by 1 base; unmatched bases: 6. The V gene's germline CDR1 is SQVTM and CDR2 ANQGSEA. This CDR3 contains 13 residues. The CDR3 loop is CSAGTEFNYGYTF. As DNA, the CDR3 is TGCAGCGCCGGGACAGAATTTAACTATGGCTACACCTTC.

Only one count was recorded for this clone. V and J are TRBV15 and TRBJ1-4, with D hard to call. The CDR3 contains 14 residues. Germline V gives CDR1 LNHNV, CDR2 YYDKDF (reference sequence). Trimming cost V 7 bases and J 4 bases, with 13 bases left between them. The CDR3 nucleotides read TGTGCCACCAATAAGCCAGGACTTAATGAAAAACTGTTTTTT. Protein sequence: CATNKPGLNEKLFF.

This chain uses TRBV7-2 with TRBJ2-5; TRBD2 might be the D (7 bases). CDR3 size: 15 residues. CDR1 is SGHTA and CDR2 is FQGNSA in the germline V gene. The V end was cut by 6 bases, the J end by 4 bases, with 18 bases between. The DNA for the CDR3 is TGTGCCAGCAGTATAAGTGGGGGGGCGTCAGAGACCCAGTACTTC. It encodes CASSISGGASETQYF.

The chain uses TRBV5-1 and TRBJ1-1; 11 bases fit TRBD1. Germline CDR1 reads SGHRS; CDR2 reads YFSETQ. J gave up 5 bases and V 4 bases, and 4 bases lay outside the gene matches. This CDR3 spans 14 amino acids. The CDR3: CASSVGQGGTEAFF. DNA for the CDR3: TGCGCCAGCAGCGTGGGACAGGGGGGTACTGAAGCTTTCTTT.

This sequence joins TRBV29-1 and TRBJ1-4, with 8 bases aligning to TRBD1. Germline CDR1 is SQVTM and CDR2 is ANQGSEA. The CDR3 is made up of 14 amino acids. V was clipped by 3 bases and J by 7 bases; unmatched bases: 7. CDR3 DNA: TGCAGCGTTGATCCCAGGGGGCAGGGTGAAAAACTGTTTTTT. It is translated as CSVDPRGQGEKLFF.

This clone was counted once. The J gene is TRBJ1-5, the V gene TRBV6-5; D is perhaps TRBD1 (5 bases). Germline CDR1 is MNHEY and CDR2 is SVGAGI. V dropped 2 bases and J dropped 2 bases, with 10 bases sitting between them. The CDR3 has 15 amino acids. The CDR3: CASSYRRGGNQPQHF. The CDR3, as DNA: TGTGCCAGCAGTTACAGGAGGGGAGGCAATCAGCCCCAGCATTTT.

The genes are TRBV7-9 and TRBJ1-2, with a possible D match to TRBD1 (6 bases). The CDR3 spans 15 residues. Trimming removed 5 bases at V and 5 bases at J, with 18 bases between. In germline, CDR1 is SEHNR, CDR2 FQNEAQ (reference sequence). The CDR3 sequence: CASSLGRGKRYGYTF. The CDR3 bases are TGTGCCAGCAGCCTTGGCAGGGGTAAGAGGTATGGCTACACCTTC. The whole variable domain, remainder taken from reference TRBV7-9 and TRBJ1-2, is DTGVSQNPRHKITKRGQNVTFRCDPISEHNRLYWYRQTLGQGPEFLTYFQNEAQLEKSRLLSDRFSAERPKGSFSTLEIQRTEQGDSAMYLCASSLGRGKRYGYTFGSGTRLTVV.

CDR3 sequence (DNA): TGTGCCAGCTCACCAGGCTACGGGAACTCCTACGAGCAGTACTTC. Its protein is CASSPGYGNSYEQYF. This chain uses TRBV18 with TRBJ2-7; D might be TRBD2 (5 bases). The CDR3 is 15 amino acids. CDR1 is KGHSH, CDR2 LQKENI, per germline. V shed 2 bases and J shed 0 bases, with 11 bases lying between them.

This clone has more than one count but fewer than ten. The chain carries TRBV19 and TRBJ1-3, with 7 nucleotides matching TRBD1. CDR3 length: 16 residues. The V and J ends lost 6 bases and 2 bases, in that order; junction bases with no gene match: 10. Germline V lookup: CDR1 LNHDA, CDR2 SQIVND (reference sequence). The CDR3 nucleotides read TGTGCCAGTAGCCGAGGGATTGGGACAGCTGGAAACACCATATATTTT. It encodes CASSRGIGTAGNTIYF.

The chain's CDR3 is CASQSGTDLLNTEAFF. CDR3 bases: TGTGCCAGCCAGTCCGGGACAGACCTTTTGAACACTGAAGCTTTCTTT. The chain is built from TRBV5-4 and TRBJ1-1, with 7 nucleotides matching TRBD1. V trimming: 7 bases; J trimming: 0 bases; junction bases outside the gene matches: 12. The V gene's germline CDR1 is SGHNT and CDR2 YYREEE (reference sequence). This CDR3 contains 16 residues. Full variable domain (missing parts from reference TRBV5-4 and TRBJ1-1): ETGVTQSPTHLIKTRGQQVTLRCSSQSGHNTVSWYQQALGQGPQFIFQYYREEENGRGNFPPRFSGLQFPNYSSELNVNALELDDSALYLCASQSGTDLLNTEAFFGQGTRLTVV.

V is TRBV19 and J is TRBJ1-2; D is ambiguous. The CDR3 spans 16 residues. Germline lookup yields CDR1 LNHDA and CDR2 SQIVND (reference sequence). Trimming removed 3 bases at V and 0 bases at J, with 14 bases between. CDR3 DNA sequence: TGTGCCAGTAGTATCGCGTCAGCGGCTTCTAACTATGGCTACACCTTC. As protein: CASSIASAASNYGYTF.

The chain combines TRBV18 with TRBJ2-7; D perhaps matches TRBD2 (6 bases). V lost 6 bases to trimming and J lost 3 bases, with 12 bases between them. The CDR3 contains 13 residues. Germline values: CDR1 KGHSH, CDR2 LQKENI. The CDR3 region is CASSPSSDYEQYV. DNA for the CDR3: TGTGCCAGCTCCCCATCTAGCGACTACGAGCAGTACGTC.

CDR3 DNA sequence: TGTGCCAGCAGTTATCGGAGAGCGGGCACCGGGGAGCTGTTTTTT. It yields the protein CASSYRRAGTGELFF. The chain joins TRBV6-5 to TRBJ2-2, with D tentatively TRBD2 (6 bases). Trimming cost V 3 bases and J 4 bases, with 12 bases left between them. Per germline, CDR1 MNHEY and CDR2 SVGAGI. The CDR3 length is 15 residues.

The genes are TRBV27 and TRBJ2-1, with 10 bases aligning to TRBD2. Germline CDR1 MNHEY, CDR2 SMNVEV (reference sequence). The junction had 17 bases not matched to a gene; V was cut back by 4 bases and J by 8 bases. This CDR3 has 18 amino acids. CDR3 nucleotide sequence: TGTGCCAGCAGTTCCCGATTCCTTAGCGGGAGGAGATTAGATGAGCAGTTCTTC. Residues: CASSSRFLSGRRLDEQFF.

As DNA, the CDR3 is TGTGCCTGGACCCGGACAGACCATAATTCACCCCTCCACTTT. Translation: CAWTRTDHNSPLHF. The rearrangement links TRBV30 to TRBJ1-6, with D perhaps TRBD1 (6 bases). Germline CDR1 reads GTSNPN; CDR2 reads SVGIG (reference sequence). CDR3 length: 14 amino acids. The V and J ends lost 4 bases and 5 bases respectively, with 12 bases between them.

CDR3 region: CASRGTGNQPQHF. CDR3 sequence (DNA): TGTGCCAGCAGGGGGACAGGGAATCAGCCCCAGCATTTT. The rearrangement uses TRBV6-1 and TRBJ1-5; 9 bases map to TRBD1. Germline CDR1 and CDR2: MNHNS and SASEGT. The CDR3 is 13 residues long. After removal of 6 bases from V and 4 bases from J, the junction contained 1 base not matched to a gene.

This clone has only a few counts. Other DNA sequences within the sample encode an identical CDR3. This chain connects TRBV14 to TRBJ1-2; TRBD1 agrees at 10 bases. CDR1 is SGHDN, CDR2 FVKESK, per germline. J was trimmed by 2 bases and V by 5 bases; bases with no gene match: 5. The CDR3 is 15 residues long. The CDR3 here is CASSGRQGANYGYTF. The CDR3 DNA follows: TGTGCCAGCAGCGGACGACAGGGGGCCAACTATGGCTACACCTTC.

The DNA of the CDR3 is TGTGCCAGCAGTTACCAACTAGCGGGAGGGCCGGAGCAGTTCTTC. The encoded protein is CASSYQLAGGPEQFF. V and J are TRBV6-5 and TRBJ2-1; 13 bases are a match to TRBD2. CDR1 and CDR2 (germline): MNHEY, SVGAGI. This CDR3 comprises 15 residues. With 2 bases clipped from V and 10 bases from J, the junction kept 5 bases outside the gene matches.

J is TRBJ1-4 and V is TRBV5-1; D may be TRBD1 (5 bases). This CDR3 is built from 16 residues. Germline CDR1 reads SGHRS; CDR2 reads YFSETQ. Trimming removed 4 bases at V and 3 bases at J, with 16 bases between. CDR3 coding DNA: TGCGCCAGCAGCCCCCGTCTAGGGGACTCTAATGAAAAACTGTTTTTT. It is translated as CASSPRLGDSNEKLFF.

The CDR3 protein is CASSTTGTYEQYF. Here the CDR3 DNA reads TGCGCCAGCAGCACGACAGGGACCTACGAGCAGTACTTC. The V gene is TRBV5-1, the J gene TRBJ2-7, with 7 bases identical to TRBD1. The CDR3 length is 13 residues. Germline V gene sequence: CDR1 SGHRS, CDR2 YFSETQ. V shed 4 bases and J 2 bases; nucleotides not matched to a gene: 3.

CDR3 DNA sequence: TGTGCCAGCAGAAGGGGCCCATGGTACGAGCAGTACTTC. Its protein product is CASRRGPWYEQYF. The chain links TRBV28 to TRBJ2-7; D possibly corresponds to TRBD1 (5 bases). The ends were cut back, 6 bases at V and 4 bases at J, with 13 bases in the middle. CDR1 is MDHEN and CDR2 is SYDVKM in the germline V gene. This CDR3 has 13 amino acids.

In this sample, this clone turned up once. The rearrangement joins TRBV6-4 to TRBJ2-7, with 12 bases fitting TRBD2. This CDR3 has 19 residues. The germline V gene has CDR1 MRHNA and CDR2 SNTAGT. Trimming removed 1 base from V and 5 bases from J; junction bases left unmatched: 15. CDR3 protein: CASSDWASGRAANGNEQYV. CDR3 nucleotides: TGTGCCAGCAGTGACTGGGCTAGCGGGAGGGCCGCGAACGGGAACGAGCAGTACGTC.

CDR3 bases: TGTGCCAGCAGTGAATGGACAGGGGAGGGTGAAAAACTGTTTTTT. It encodes CASSEWTGEGEKLFF. The chain recombines TRBV6-1 with TRBJ1-4, with TRBD1 matching 9 bases. This CDR3 contains 15 residues. Germline CDR1 and CDR2: MNHNS and SASEGT. Trimming removed 2 bases from V and 7 bases from J; junction bases left unmatched: 5.

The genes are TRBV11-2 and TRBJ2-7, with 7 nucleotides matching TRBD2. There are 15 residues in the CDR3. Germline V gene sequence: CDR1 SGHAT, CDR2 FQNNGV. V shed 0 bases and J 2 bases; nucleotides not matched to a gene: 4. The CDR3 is CASSLEGGWPYEQYF. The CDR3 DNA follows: TGTGCCAGCAGCTTAGAGGGGGGGTGGCCCTACGAGCAGTACTTC.

CDR3 sequence (DNA): TGTGCCAGCAGCTCCCGCCCTAGGCCGTGGGGGACAGCAAACACCGGGGAGCTGTTTTTT. Translated, it gives CASSSRPRPWGTANTGELFF. This chain connects TRBV9 to TRBJ2-2; 7 nucleotides agree with TRBD1. With V trimmed by 4 bases and J by 2 bases, 20 bases remained unmatched. The CDR3 is 20 residues long. Germline loops: CDR1 SGDLS, CDR2 YYNGEE.